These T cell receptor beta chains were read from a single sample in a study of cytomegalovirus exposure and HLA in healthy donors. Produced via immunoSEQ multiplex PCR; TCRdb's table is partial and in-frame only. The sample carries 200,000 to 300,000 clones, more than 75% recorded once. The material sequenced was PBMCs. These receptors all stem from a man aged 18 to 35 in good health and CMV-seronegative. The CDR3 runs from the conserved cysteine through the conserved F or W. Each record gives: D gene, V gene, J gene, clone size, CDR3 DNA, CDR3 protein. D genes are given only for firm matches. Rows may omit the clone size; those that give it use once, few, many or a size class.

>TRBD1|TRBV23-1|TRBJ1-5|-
TGCGCCAGCAGTCAGTGGGACAGCGGCAATCAGCCCCAGCATTTT
CASSQWDSGNQPQHF
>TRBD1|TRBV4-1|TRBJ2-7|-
TGCGCCAGCAGCCAAGTGTCGGGACAGAGCTACTACGAGCAGTACTTC
CASSQVSGQSYYEQYF
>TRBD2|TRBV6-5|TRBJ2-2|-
TGTGCCAGCAGTTACCTAGCGGGAGGGCCCGGGGAGCTGTTTTTT
CASSYLAGGPGELFF
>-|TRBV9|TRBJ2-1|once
TGTGCCAGCAGCGAAGGAGACTATAGAGGCCCCCTCAACTCCTACAATGAGCAGTTCTTC
CASSEGDYRGPLNSYNEQFF
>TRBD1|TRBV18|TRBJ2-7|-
TGTGCCAGCTCATTATCGGGACAGTCCTACGAGCAGTACTTC
CASSLSGQSYEQYF
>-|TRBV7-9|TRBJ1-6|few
TGTGCCAGCAGCTTAGAACCCGGGGCACCCCTCCACTTT
CASSLEPGAPLHF
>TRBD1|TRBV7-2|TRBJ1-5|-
TGTGCCAGCAGCTCCCGACAGGGAGGCAATCAGCCCCAGCATTTT
CASSSRQGGNQPQHF
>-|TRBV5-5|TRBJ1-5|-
TGTGCCAGCAGCTTGGCCGGGTGGGGGGATCAGCCCCAGCATTTT
CASSLAGWGDQPQHF
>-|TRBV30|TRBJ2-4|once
TGTGCCTGGAGTGGCCTTCGCGGCAGGGGGGAAAACATTCAGTACTTC
CAWSGLRGRGENIQYF
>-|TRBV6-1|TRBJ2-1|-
TGTGCCAGCAGTGCTCTGGCGGATTACAATGAGCAGTTCTTC
CASSALADYNEQFF
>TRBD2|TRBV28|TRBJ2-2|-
TGTGCCAGCAGTCTGTGGACTAGCGGGAGATACAGCACCGGGGAGCTGTTTTTT
CASSLWTSGRYSTGELFF
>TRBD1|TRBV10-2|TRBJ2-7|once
TGCGCCAGCAGTGGACCGGAGACAGGGGGTTACGAGCAGTACTTC
CASSGPETGGYEQYF
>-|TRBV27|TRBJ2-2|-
TGTGCCAGCTCTCAGGGATTCTACACCGGGGAGCTGTTTTTT
CASSQGFYTGELFF
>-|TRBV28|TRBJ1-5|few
TGTGCCAGCAGTTTATCGCGGGAATTCAGCAATCAGCCCCAGCATTTT
CASSLSREFSNQPQHF
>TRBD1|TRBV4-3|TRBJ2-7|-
TGCGCCAGCAGCCAAGATGTGGGGACAGGGGGCTACGAGCAGTACTTC
CASSQDVGTGGYEQYF
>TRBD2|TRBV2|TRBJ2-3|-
TGTGCCAGCAGTGAGAGACTAGCCAGCACAGATACGCAGTATTTT
CASSERLASTDTQYF
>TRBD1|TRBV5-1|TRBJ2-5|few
TGCGCCAGCAGCCTCGGACAGGGACAAGAGACCCAGTACTTC
CASSLGQGQETQYF
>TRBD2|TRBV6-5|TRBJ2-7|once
TGTGCCAGCAGTTCGGGGGGTCAGCCCTACGAGCAGTACTTC
CASSSGGQPYEQYF
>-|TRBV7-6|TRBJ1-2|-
TGTGCCAGCAGCTTAGATAACAGAACTAACTATGGCTACACCTTC
CASSLDNRTNYGYTF
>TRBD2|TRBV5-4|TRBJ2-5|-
TGTGCCAGCAGACCCGGGACTAGCGGGAGAGGGGAGACCCAGTACTTC
CASRPGTSGRGETQYF
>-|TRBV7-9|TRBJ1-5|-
TGTGCCAGCAGCTATAGTAGCAATCAGCCCCAGCATTTT
CASSYSSNQPQHF
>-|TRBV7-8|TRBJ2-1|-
TGTGCCAGCAGCTTAGGCGCCCTTTCCAATGAGCAGTTCTTC
CASSLGALSNEQFF
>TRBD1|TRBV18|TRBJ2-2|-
TGTGCCAGCTCAGGACCGGGACAGGGTCAAGTATGGACCGGGGAGCTGTTTTTT
CASSGPGQGQVWTGELFF
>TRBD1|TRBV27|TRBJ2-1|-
TGTGCCAGCAGTTTTCATAGACAGGGGAGTGAGCAGTTCTTC
CASSFHRQGSEQFF
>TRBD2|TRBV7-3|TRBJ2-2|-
TGTGCCAGCAGGACCGGGACTAGCGGTACGGGAGGTACCGGGGAGCTGTTTTTT
CASRTGTSGTGGTGELFF
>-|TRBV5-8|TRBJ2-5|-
TGTGCCAGCCGCGGGGGCCTAGAGACCCAGTACTTC
CASRGGLETQYF
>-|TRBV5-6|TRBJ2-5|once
TGTGCCAGCAGCTTTGATGCGCAAGAGACCCAGTACTTC
CASSFDAQETQYF
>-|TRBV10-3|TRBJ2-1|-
TGTGCCATCATGACGGGAACGACGCATGAGCAGTTCTTC
CAIMTGTTHEQFF